This T cell receptor (beta chain) was identified during a study of blood T cell repertoires in COVID-19. Across the whole study: PBMCs, B-cell-depleted T cells, or T cells were the source of the cDNA or gDNA that made up the material.

CDR1 is MDHEN, CDR2 SYDVKM, per germline. Trimming left V 8 bases short and J 3 bases short, with 10 bases between. The CDR3 consists of 13 residues. Original analysis: For nucleated cells, counts were estimated from reference gene primer amplification. Some clones are missing from TCRdb's copy, which holds only in-frame ones; the method was immunoSEQ multiplex PCR. The V and J calls and clone size come from that table; D and trimming were worked out from the DNA. There are some 140,000 clones in the sample; more than 70% occur only once, and 5.5% lies in the top ten. Sequenced: PBMCs or T cells enriched from blood (not recorded which). The sequence was obtained from a man in his forties with acute COVID-19. The V gene is TRBV28, the J gene TRBJ2-2; possible D gene TRBD1, 6 bases. The CDR3 region is CASGKGDTGELFF. Written as DNA, the CDR3 is TGTGCCAGCGGGAAGGGGGACACCGGGGAGCTGTTTTTT.